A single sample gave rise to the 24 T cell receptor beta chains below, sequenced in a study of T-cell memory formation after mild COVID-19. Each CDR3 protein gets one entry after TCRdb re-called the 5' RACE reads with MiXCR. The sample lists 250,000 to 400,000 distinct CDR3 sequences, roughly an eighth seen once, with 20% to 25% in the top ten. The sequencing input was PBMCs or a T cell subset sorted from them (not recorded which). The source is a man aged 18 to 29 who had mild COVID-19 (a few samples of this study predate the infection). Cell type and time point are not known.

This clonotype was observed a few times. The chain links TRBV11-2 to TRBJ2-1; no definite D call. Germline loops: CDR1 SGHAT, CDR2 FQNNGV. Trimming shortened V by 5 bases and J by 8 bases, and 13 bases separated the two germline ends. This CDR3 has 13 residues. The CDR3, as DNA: TGTGCCAGCAGCGCCGGGCGCGGCCATGAGCAGTTCTTC. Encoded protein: CASSAGRGHEQFF.

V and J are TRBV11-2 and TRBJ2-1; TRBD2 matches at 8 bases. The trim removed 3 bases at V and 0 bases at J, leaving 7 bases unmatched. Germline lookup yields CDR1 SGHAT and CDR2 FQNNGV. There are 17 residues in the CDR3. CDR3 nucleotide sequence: TGTGCCAGCAGCTTGGGGGGACTAGGGATCTCCTACAATGAGCAGTTCTTC. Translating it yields CASSLGGLGISYNEQFF.

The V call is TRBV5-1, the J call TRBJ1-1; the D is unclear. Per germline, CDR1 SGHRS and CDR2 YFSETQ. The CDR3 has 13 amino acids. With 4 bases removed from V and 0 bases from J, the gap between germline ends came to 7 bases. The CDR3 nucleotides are TGCGCCAGCAGCCAGTTCATGAACACTGAAGCTTTCTTT. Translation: CASSQFMNTEAFF.

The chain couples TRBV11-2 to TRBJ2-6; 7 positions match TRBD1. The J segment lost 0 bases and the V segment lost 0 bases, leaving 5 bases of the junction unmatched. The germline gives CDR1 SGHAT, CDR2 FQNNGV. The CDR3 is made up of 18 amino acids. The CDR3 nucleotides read TGTGCCAGCAGCTTAGAAAGAGGGGGCGGCTCTGGGGCCAACGTCCTGACTTTC. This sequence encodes CASSLERGGGSGANVLTF.

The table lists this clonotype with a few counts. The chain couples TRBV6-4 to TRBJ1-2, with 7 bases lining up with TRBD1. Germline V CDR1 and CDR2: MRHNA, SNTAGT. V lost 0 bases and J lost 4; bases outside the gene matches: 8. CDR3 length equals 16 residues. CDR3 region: CASSDSMAGGGYGYTF. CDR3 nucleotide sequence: TGTGCCAGCAGTGACTCGATGGCAGGGGGAGGCTATGGCTACACCTTC.

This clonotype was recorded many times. This CDR3 reads CASSLGLAGTYNEQFF. In nucleotides, the CDR3 is TGTGCCAGCAGCTTGGGACTAGCGGGGACCTACAATGAGCAGTTCTTC. The rearrangement joins TRBV11-2 to TRBJ2-1; the match to TRBD2 covers 13 bases. The CDR3 consists of 16 residues. Per the germline V gene, CDR1 is SGHAT and CDR2 is FQNNGV. V shed 3 bases, J shed 2 bases, and the junction held 1 base outside the gene matches.

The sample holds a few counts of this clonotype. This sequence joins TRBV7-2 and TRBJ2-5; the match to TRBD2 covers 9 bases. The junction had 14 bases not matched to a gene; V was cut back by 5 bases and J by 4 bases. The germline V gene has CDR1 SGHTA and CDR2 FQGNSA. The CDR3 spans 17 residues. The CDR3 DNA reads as TGTGCCAGCAGCCTCTCCGGGCGAGCGGGGGGATCAGAGACCCAGTACTTC. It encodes CASSLSGRAGGSETQYF.

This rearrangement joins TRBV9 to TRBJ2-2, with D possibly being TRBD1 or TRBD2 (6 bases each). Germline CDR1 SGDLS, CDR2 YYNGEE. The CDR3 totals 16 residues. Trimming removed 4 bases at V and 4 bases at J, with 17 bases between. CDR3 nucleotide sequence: TGTGCCAGCAGCTCCGGGGGCCCGAGTATCACCGGGGAGCTGTTTTTT. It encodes CASSSGGPSITGELFF.

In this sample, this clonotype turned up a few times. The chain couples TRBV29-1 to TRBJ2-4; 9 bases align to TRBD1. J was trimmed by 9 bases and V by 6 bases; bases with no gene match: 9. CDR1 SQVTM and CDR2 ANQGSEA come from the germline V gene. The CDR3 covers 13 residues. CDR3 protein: CSVYRDRESIQYF. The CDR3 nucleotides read TGCAGCGTATACCGGGACAGGGAAAGCATTCAGTACTTC. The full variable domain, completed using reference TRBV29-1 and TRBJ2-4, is SAVISQKPSRDICQRGTSLTIQCQVDSQVTMMFWYRQQPGQSLTLIATANQGSEATYESGFVIDKFPISRPNLTFSTLTVSNMSPEDSSIYLCSVYRDRESIQYFGAGTRLSVL.

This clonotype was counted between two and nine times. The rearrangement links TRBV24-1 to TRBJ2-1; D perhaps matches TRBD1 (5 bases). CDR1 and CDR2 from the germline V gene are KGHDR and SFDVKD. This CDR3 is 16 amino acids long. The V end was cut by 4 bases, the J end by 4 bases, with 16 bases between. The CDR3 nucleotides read TGTGCCACCAGTGACCCGACAGTCAGACCTTACAATGAGCAGTTCTTC. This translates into CATSDPTVRPYNEQFF.

CDR3 sequence: CASSLERTQYF. The CDR3 DNA follows: TGTGCCAGCAGCTTAGAGAGAACCCAGTACTTC. V usage is TRBV7-2 and J usage is TRBJ2-5; D ambiguous. Per germline, CDR1 SGHTA and CDR2 FQGNSA. V dropped 1 base and J dropped 8 bases, with 5 bases sitting between them. The CDR3 length is 11 residues.

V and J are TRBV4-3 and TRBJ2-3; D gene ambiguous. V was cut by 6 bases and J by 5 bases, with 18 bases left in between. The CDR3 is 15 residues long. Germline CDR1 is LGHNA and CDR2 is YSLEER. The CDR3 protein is CASSSVHVERDTQYF. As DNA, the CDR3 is TGCGCCAGCAGTTCGGTCCATGTGGAGAGAGATACGCAGTATTTT.

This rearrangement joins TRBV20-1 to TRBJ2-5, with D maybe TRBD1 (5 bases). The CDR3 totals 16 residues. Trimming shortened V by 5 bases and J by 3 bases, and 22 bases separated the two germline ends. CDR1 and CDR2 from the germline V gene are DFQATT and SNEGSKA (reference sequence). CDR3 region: CSAGVPLGRTKETQYF. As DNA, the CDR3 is TGCAGTGCTGGCGTCCCCTTGGGGCGAACCAAAGAGACCCAGTACTTC.

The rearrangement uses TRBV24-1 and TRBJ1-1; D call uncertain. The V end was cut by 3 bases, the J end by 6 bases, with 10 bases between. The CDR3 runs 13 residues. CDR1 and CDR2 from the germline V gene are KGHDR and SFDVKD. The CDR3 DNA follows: TGTGCCACCAGTGATGGCAGCTCGGCTGAAGCTTTCTTT. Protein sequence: CATSDGSSAEAFF.

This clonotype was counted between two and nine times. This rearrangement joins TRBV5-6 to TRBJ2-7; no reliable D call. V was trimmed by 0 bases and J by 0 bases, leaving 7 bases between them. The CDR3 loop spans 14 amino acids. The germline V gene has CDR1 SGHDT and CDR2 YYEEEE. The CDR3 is CASSLGVSSYEQYV. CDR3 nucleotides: TGTGCCAGCAGCTTGGGGGTGAGCTCCTACGAGCAGTACGTC.

CDR3 bases: TGTGCCAGCAGCCAATATTATAATTCACCCCTCCACTTT. Its translation: CASSQYYNSPLHF. This chain joins TRBV14 and TRBJ1-6; D is unclear. Trimming took off 2 bases at V and 4 bases at J, with 3 bases between the two ends. CDR3 length equals 13 residues. From germline, CDR1 is SGHDN and CDR2 FVKESK.

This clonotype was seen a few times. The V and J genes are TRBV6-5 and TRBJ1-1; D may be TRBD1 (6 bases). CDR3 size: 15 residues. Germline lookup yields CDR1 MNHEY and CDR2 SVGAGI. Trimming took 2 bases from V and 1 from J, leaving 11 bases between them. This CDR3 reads CASSYVRTANTEAFF. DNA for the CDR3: TGTGCCAGCAGTTACGTCCGGACAGCGAACACTGAAGCTTTCTTT.

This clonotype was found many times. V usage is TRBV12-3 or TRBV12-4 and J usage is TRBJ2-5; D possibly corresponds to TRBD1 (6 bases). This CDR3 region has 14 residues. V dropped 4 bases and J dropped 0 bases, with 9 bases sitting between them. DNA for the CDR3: TGTGCCAGCAGTTCGACAGGCTACCAAGAGACCCAGTACTTC. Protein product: CASSSTGYQETQYF.

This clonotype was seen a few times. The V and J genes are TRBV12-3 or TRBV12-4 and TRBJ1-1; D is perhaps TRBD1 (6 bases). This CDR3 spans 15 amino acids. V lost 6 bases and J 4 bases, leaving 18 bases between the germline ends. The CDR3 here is CASSPTGLLGTEAFF. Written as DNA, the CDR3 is TGTGCCAGCAGCCCCACAGGGTTGTTGGGCACTGAAGCTTTCTTT.

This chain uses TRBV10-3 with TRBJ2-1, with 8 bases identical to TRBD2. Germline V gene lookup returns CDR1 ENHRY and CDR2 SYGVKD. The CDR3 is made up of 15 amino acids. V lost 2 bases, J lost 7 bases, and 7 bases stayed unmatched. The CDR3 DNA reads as TGTGCCATCAGTGAGACCCGGGGGGGCCTGAATGAGCAGTTCTTC. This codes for CAISETRGGLNEQFF.

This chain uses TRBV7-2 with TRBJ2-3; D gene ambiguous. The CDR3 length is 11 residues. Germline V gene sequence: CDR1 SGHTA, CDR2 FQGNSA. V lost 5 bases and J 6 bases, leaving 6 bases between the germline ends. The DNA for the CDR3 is TGTGCCAGCAGCGTTCGCGATACGCAGTATTTT. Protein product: CASSVRDTQYF. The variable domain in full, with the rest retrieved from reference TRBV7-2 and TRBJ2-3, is GAGVSQSPSNKVTEKGKDVELRCDPISGHTALYWYRQSLGQGLEFLIYFQGNSAPDKSGLPSDRFSAERTGGSVSTLTIQRTQQEDSAVYLCASSVRDTQYFGPGTRLTVL.

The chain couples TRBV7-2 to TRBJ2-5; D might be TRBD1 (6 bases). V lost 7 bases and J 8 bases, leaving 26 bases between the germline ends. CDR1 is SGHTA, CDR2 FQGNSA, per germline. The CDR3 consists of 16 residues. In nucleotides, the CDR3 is TGTGCCAGCACCCCTTTAGGGGGTTTAAGGTTCACTACCCAGTACTTC. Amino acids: CASTPLGGLRFTTQYF.

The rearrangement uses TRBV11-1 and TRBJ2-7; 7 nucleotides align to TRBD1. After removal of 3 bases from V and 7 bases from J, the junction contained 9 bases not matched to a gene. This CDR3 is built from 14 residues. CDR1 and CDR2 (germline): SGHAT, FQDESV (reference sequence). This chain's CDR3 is CASSLVQDREEQYV. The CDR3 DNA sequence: TGTGCCAGCAGCTTGGTACAAGACAGGGAAGAGCAGTACGTC.

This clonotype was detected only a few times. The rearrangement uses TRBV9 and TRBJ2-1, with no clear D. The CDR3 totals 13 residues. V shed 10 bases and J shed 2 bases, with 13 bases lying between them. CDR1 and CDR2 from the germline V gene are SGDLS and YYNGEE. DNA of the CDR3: TGTGCCCCTGTACCGGAGACCTACAATGAGCAGTTCTTC. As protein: CAPVPETYNEQFF.